Listed here is a single TCR beta chain. Its antigen is unidentified. This record belongs to a study of T cells expressing NK-cell markers. A 5'RACE template switching approach incorporating UMIs was used to make TCR beta cDNA. TCRdb processed the 5' RACE reads again and assigns one entry to each CDR3 protein, with no DNA. The sample totals roughly 420,000 distinct CDR3 sequences. Findings of the study overall: Where several donors were concerned, these clonotypes also led the CD3+CD56-NKG2C+ fraction. In a handful of donors, dominant CD3+CD56+NKG2C+ clones formed 1.0-7.0% of CD8+ cells. Expanded NKG2C+ T cell clones were not confirmed as HCMV-specific.

This CDR3 spans 16 amino acids. Germline CDR1 and CDR2: SGHVS and FQNEAQ. The receptor was isolated from a woman aged 18 to 75 in good health. The sequenced material came from blood T cells: a sorted CD56 or NKG2C T cell subset, CD4+ or CD8+ T cells, or bulk PBMC T cells (not recorded which). The chain couples TRBV7-8 to TRBJ2-1; without DNA, the TCRdb call of TRBD1 cannot be checked. The CDR3 sequence is CASSYTARGPYNEQFF.